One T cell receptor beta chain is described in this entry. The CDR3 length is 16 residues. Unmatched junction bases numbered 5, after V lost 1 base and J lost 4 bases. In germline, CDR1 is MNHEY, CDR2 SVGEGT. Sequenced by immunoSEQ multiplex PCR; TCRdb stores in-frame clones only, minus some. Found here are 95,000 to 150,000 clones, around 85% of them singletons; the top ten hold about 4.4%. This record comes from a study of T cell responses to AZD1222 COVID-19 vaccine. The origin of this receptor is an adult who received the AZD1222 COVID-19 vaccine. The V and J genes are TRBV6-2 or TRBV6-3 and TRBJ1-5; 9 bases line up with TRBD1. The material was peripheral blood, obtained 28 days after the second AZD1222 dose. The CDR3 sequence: CASSYLGQGINQPQHF. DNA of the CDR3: TGTGCCAGCAGTTACTTGGGACAGGGAATAAATCAGCCCCAGCATTTT.